The rows below give T cell receptor beta chains drawn from one sample of a study of CD8 T cells in Susac syndrome. TCRdb reprocessed the immunoSEQ multiplex PCR reads with MiXCR, giving one entry per CDR3 protein. The sample lists approximately 70,000 distinct CDR3 sequences; approximately 95% were seen once. The source material was CD8+ T cells from PBMCs. Receptors originate from a human donor in good health. The CDR3 runs from the conserved cysteine through the conserved F or W. The order of the fields is V gene, clone size, J gene, D gene, CDR3 DNA, CDR3 protein. D genes are given only for firm matches. Size is omitted from some rows. Given values are once, few, many or a class for expanded clones.

TRBV29-1	.	TRBJ2-1	.	TGCAGCGTTGAAAAGGACGGGGGCTCCTACAATGAGCAGTTCTTC	CSVEKDGGSYNEQFF
TRBV7-9	.	TRBJ2-3	.	TGTGCCGGCCAGACAGGTAGCACAGATACGCAGTATTTT	CAGQTGSTDTQYF
TRBV27	.	TRBJ2-5	TRBD2	TGTGCCAGTGCTAGCGGGGTATCCCAAGAGACCCAGTACTTC	CASASGVSQETQYF
TRBV27	.	TRBJ2-3	.	TGTGCCAGCAGTTTATTAGGGGCGGTCCTAACTAGCACAGATACGCAGTATTTT	CASSLLGAVLTSTDTQYF
TRBV5-1	.	TRBJ2-7	.	TGCGCCAGCAGCCTGACAGACGGTAACGAGCAGTACTTC	CASSLTDGNEQYF
TRBV4-1	.	TRBJ1-1	.	TGCGCCAGCAGCCAAGGATGGGGATTGAACACTGAAGCTTTCTTT	CASSQGWGLNTEAFF
TRBV3-1	few	TRBJ2-7	.	TGTGCCAGCAGCCAAGAAAGGGTGGACTACGAGCAGTACTTC	CASSQERVDYEQYF
TRBV2	few	TRBJ2-7	.	TGTGCCAGCAGTGACCCCCCTTACGAGCAGTACTTC	CASSDPPYEQYF
TRBV19	.	TRBJ2-1	.	TGTGCCAGTAGTATTATGGGCGGCAATGAGCAGTTCTTC	CASSIMGGNEQFF
TRBV3-1	.	TRBJ2-1	TRBD2	TGTGCCAGCAGCTTGGATTCCGGGACTAGCGGCTACAATGAGCAGTTCTTC	CASSLDSGTSGYNEQFF
TRBV4-2	.	TRBJ1-1	TRBD1	TGTGCCAGCAGCCAATCTCCAGGGGGCGGCACTGAAGCTTTCTTT	CASSQSPGGGTEAFF
TRBV7-2	.	TRBJ2-3	TRBD2	TGTGCCAGCAGCTTAGGGCCGCGGGGGGATACGCAGTATTTT	CASSLGPRGDTQYF
TRBV5-6	.	TRBJ2-3	.	TGTGCCAGCAGCCCGGGATGGCCGGGCACAGATACGCAGTATTTT	CASSPGWPGTDTQYF
TRBV5-4	.	TRBJ2-5	.	TGTGCCAGCAGCTCCCGCGGGGACCTGGAGACCCAGTACTTC	CASSSRGDLETQYF
TRBV6-6	.	TRBJ2-5	.	TGTGCCAGCAGGCCGTCTAGCGCCACCCAAGAGACCCAGTACTTC	CASRPSSATQETQYF
TRBV4-3	.	TRBJ2-2	.	TGCGCCAGCAGCCAACTTACAGCGGCCGGGGAGCTGTTTTTT	CASSQLTAAGELFF
TRBV5-1	.	TRBJ2-1	TRBD2	TGCGCCAGCAGCTTGGAACCTAGCGGGAACTACAATGAGCAGTTCTTC	CASSLEPSGNYNEQFF
TRBV6-2/TRBV6-3	.	TRBJ1-5	.	TGTGCCAGCAGTTTAGGCCAATATCAGCCCCAGCATTTT	CASSLGQYQPQHF
TRBV7-3	once	TRBJ2-1	TRBD2	TGTGCCAGCAGCTTAAGAGGCGGGGGGAGCGATGAGCAGTTCTTC	CASSLRGGGSDEQFF
TRBV5-4	once	TRBJ2-7	.	TGTGCCAGCAGCACCCGGGGAGGCCTCCACGAGCAGTACTTC	CASSTRGGLHEQYF
TRBV29-1	.	TRBJ2-2	TRBD2	TGCAGCGTTGAAGTAGCGGGGGGCAACACCGGGGAGCTGTTTTTT	CSVEVAGGNTGELFF
TRBV30	few	TRBJ2-7	TRBD1	TGTGCCTGGGCCCGGGACAGGGCCTACGAGCAGTACTTC	CAWARDRAYEQYF
TRBV7-9	.	TRBJ1-1	TRBD1	TGTGCCAGCAGTTCCGGGACAGGGGAGCACACTGAAGCTTTCTTT	CASSSGTGEHTEAFF
TRBV6-5	.	TRBJ1-5	.	TGTGCCAGCACCCACTCGACAGATCAGCCCCAGCATTTT	CASTHSTDQPQHF
TRBV7-9	.	TRBJ2-5	.	TGTGCCAGCAGCTTAAATCAGAGGGAGACCCAGTACTTC	CASSLNQRETQYF
TRBV28	.	TRBJ2-5	.	TGTGCCAGCAGTTTAACGCCGGGGGCGGAGACCCAGTACTTC	CASSLTPGAETQYF
TRBV28	.	TRBJ2-5	.	TGTGCCACTAACCTTGAGTTGGGGGGATTAGAGACCCAGTACTTC	CATNLELGGLETQYF
TRBV29-1	.	TRBJ1-1	TRBD1	TGCAGCGTCCGCGGGACAGGGATACTGAACACTGAAGCTTTCTTT	CSVRGTGILNTEAFF
TRBV12-3/TRBV12-4	few	TRBJ2-7	TRBD2	TGTGCCAGCAGTCCAATAAGCGGGGGAACCTACGAGCAGTACTTC	CASSPISGGTYEQYF
TRBV12-3/TRBV12-4	.	TRBJ2-5	TRBD1	TGTGCCAGCAGTTTAGCGACAGGGGGAGAGACCCAGTACTTC	CASSLATGGETQYF
TRBV3-1	.	TRBJ2-3	.	TGTGCCAGCAGCCAAGGTACAGGGCCCTATACGCAGTATTTT	CASSQGTGPYTQYF
TRBV5-6	.	TRBJ1-1	.	TGTGCCAGCAGCTTGCCGGGACTGGGAGGGGCTGAAGCTTTCTTT	CASSLPGLGGAEAFF
TRBV3-1	.	TRBJ2-7	TRBD1	TGTGCCAGCAGTCCGGGACAGGGACTCTACGAGCAGTACTTC	CASSPGQGLYEQYF
TRBV24-1	.	TRBJ1-1	.	TGTGCCACCAGTGGAGGCCAGAACACTGAAGCTTTCTTT	CATSGGQNTEAFF
TRBV27	.	TRBJ1-5	TRBD1	TGTGCCAGCTCCTCCGGGGCGGCCAGGGGGGAGCCCCAGCATTTT	CASSSGAARGEPQHF
TRBV4-3	.	TRBJ2-1	.	TGCGCCAGCAGCCAAGTGGTAGAAGGCGGGCAGTTCTTC	CASSQVVEGGQFF
TRBV3-1	.	TRBJ2-2	.	TGTGCCAGCAGCCATGATAACGGGATTTGGAGGACCGGGGAGCTGTTTTTT	CASSHDNGIWRTGELFF
TRBV18	.	TRBJ2-2	.	TGTGCCAGCTCACCACCGAGAAGAGCCGGGGAGCTGTTTTTT	CASSPPRRAGELFF
TRBV9	.	TRBJ1-5	.	TGTGCCAGCAGCGTAGACTTAGTAGGACAGCCCCAGCATTTT	CASSVDLVGQPQHF
TRBV19	few	TRBJ2-1	.	TGTGCCAGTAGTCAGGGGTCCTACAATGAGCAGTTCTTC	CASSQGSYNEQFF
TRBV7-8	.	TRBJ1-3	.	TGTGCCAGCAGCTTGGAATCTGGAAACACCATATATTTT	CASSLESGNTIYF
TRBV27	.	TRBJ2-3	.	TGTGCCAGCAGACACCTCACAGATACGCAGTATTTT	CASRHLTDTQYF
TRBV3-1	.	TRBJ1-1	.	TGTGCCACTTCTCTCGGGGTCGAGAACACTGAAGCTTTCTTT	CATSLGVENTEAFF
TRBV12-3/TRBV12-4	.	TRBJ2-5	TRBD1	TGTGCCAGCAGCCGCGACAGGGTTGAAGCCCAGTACTTC	CASSRDRVEAQYF
TRBV27	.	TRBJ2-5	.	TGTGCCAGCAGAAGGAATCGGTTGGAGACCCAGTACTTC	CASRRNRLETQYF
TRBV12-3/TRBV12-4	.	TRBJ1-5	TRBD1	TGTGCCAGCAGCTCCCGACAGGGATTTCAGCCCCAGCATTTT	CASSSRQGFQPQHF
TRBV29-1	.	TRBJ2-1	.	TGCAGCGCCCTAAAGGGAGACGCTAGCTCCTACAATGAGCAGTTCTTC	CSALKGDASSYNEQFF
TRBV12-3/TRBV12-4	once	TRBJ2-3	.	TGTGCCAGCAGTCCCTCGGTGGATACGCAGTATTTT	CASSPSVDTQYF